This T cell receptor beta chain is drawn from a study of Ad26.COV2.S vaccination and SARS-CoV-2 variants. The study, taken as a whole, reports: There was a possibility that the TCR breadth and depth analyses underestimated total T cell responses.

This table comes from immunoSEQ multiplex PCR, and its TCRdb copy is limited to in-frame clones, with some not included. The table has some 180,000 clones, 87% seen once. Remarks on this clone: The antigen is unknown.

V was pared by 8 bases and J by 0 bases, with 21 bases between. From germline, CDR1 is PRHDT and CDR2 FYEKMQ (reference sequence). CDR3 length equals 17 residues. The sample was peripheral blood, taken after recovery from COVID-19. The TCR sequence derives from a human donor who had recovered from COVID-19. V gene TRBV13 combines with J gene TRBJ2-3; D tentatively reads TRBD1 or TRBD2 (6 bases each). The CDR3 sequence: CASGGTSFNSSTDTQYF. CDR3 coding DNA: TGTGCCAGCGGAGGGACATCTTTTAATTCTAGCACAGATACGCAGTATTTT.